This TCR beta chain was obtained from a study of shared clonotypes between healthy human individuals. TCRdb's table, derived via immunoSEQ multiplex PCR, lists solely in-frame clones and lacks some. The sample includes fewer than 1.4 million clones, approximately 80% of them seen just once. This CDR3 spans 17 amino acids. Germline CDR1 reads MDHEN; CDR2 reads SYDVKM. The V end lost 5 bases, the J end lost 4 bases, and 21 bases lay between the germline ends. The chain recombines TRBV28 with TRBJ1-5, with a tentative D call TRBD1 (5 bases). Specimen: memory CD4+ T cells from PBMCs. Sample subset: CD45RA-negative fraction. The receptor's source is a man between 18 and 35 years old in good health. Some clones in this sample may be carry-over from other donors' samples. As DNA, the CDR3 is TGTGCCAGCAGTCCTTCCGACATTTCCCGGGGGAATCAGCCCCAGCATTTT. This gives the protein CASSPSDISRGNQPQHF.